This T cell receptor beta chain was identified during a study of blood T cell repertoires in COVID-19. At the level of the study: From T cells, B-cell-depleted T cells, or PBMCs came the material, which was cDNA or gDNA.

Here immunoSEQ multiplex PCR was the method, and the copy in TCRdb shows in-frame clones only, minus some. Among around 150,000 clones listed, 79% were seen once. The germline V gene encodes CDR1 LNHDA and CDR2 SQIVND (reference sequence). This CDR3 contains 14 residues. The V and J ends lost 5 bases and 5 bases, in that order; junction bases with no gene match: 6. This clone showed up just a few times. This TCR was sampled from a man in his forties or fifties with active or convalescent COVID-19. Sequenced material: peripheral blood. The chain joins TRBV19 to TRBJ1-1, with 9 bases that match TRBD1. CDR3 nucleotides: TGTGCCAGTAGTCTACAGGGGGCGCGGACTGAAGCTTTCTTT. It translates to CASSLQGARTEAFF.